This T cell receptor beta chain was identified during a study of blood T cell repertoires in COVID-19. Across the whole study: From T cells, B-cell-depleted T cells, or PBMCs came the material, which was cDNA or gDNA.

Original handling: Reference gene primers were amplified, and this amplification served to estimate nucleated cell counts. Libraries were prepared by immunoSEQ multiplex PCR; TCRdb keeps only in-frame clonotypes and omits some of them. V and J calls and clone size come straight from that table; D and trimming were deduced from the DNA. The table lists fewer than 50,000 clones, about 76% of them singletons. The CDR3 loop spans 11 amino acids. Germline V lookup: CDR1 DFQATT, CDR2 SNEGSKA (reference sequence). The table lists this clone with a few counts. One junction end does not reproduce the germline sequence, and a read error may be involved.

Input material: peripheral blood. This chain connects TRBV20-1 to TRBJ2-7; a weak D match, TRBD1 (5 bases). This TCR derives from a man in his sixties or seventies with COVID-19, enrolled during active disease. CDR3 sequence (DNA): TGCAGTGCTAGAGATGGACAAGAGGAGACCTTC. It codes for CSARDGQEETF.